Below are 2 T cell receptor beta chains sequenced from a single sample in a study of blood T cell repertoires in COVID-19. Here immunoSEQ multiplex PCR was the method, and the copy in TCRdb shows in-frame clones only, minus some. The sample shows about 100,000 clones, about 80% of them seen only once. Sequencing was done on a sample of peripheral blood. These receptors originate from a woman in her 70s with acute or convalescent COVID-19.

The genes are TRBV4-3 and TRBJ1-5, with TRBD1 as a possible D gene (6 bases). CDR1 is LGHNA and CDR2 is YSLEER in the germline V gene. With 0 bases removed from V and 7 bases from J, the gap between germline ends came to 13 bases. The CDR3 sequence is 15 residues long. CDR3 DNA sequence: TGCGCCAGCAGCCAAGATTATGGGGGCCAACAGCCCCAGCATTTT. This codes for CASSQDYGGQQPQHF.

CDR3 coding DNA: TGTGCCATCAGTGAGGGGGACAGGGGGAATGGAAACACCATATATTTT. The encoded protein is CAISEGDRGNGNTIYF. The genes are TRBV10-3 and TRBJ1-3; TRBD1 agrees at 11 bases. Germline CDR1 and CDR2: ENHRY and SYGVKD. The trim removed 2 bases at V and 3 bases at J, leaving 3 bases unmatched. CDR3 size: 16 residues.